The T cell receptor (beta chain) under discussion was sequenced for a study of CD8+ T cells in alopecia areata. Broader study findings: Just one nonresponder means the tie between baseline CD8+ expansion and response stays uncertain.

The treatment here: oral pan-JAK inhibitor, 5-10 mg twice daily. Sorted populations comprised CD4+ and CD8+ T cells obtained from PBMCs. This CDR3 spans 14 amino acids. Germline V gene lookup returns CDR1 SEHNR and CDR2 FQNEAQ (reference sequence). V was clipped by 6 bases and J by 2 bases; unmatched bases: 5. As the sequencing template, cDNA was produced by extracting RNA and reverse transcribing it. This table comes from immunoSEQ multiplex PCR, and its TCRdb copy is limited to in-frame clones, with some not included. The sample has about 110,000 clones; 84% are singletons. Notes on this clone: The target antigen is unknown.

The chain has TRBV7-9 and TRBJ2-5; 8 bases line up with TRBD2. The sample was CD8+ T cells sorted from blood, taken at week 24, from a patient treated with tofacitinib. This clonotype originated in a human donor with alopecia areata. CDR3 sequence: CASRSGGYQETQYF. Written as DNA, the CDR3 is TGTGCCAGCAGAAGCGGGGGCTATCAAGAGACCCAGTACTTC. Full variable domain (rest looked up from reference TRBV7-9 and TRBJ2-5): DTGVSQNPRHKITKRGQNVTFRCDPISEHNRLYWYRQTLGQGPEFLTYFQNEAQLEKSRLLSDRFSAERPKGSFSTLEIQRTEQGDSAMYLCASRSGGYQETQYFGPGTRLLVL.